A single sample gave rise to the 18 T cell receptor beta chains below, sequenced in a study of T cell responses to AZD1222 COVID-19 vaccine. Clones were sequenced by immunoSEQ multiplex PCR, and TCRdb holds only the in-frame ones, with some missing. The table includes 130,000 to 150,000 clones, 88% detected once. This specimen was peripheral blood, taken on day 0 of AZD1222 vaccination. These receptors were obtained from an adult in good health.

This clone was picked up one time. The CDR3 here is CASSRGTGEGQPQHF. CDR3 in DNA: TGTGCCAGCAGCCGCGGGACAGGGGAAGGCCAGCCCCAGCATTTT. The chain links TRBV5-4 to TRBJ1-5; 10 bases fit TRBD1. The length of the CDR3 is 15 residues. In germline, CDR1 is SGHNT, CDR2 YYREEE (reference sequence). V shed 4 bases and J 7 bases; nucleotides not matched to a gene: 8.

This clone was counted a few times. The V and J genes are TRBV7-9 and TRBJ2-3, with D unclear. The CDR3 totals 11 residues. V gave up 2 bases and J gave up 6 bases, with 3 bases separating them. CDR1 is SEHNR and CDR2 is FQNEAQ in the germline V gene (reference sequence). DNA of the CDR3: TGTGCCAGCAGCTTACCTGATACGCAGTATTTT. Translated, it gives CASSLPDTQYF. Using reference TRBV7-9 and TRBJ2-3 for the parts outside the CDR3, the full variable domain is DTGVSQNPRHKITKRGQNVTFRCDPISEHNRLYWYRQTLGQGPEFLTYFQNEAQLEKSRLLSDRFSAERPKGSFSTLEIQRTEQGDSAMYLCASSLPDTQYFGPGTRLTVL.

The CDR3 here is CSVASAYQETQYF. CDR3 nucleotides: TGCAGCGTTGCATCCGCTTACCAAGAGACCCAGTACTTC. The rearrangement uses TRBV29-1 and TRBJ2-5, with no clear D. Germline CDR1 is SQVTM and CDR2 is ANQGSEA. Deletions cut 4 bases from V and 0 bases from J, with 9 bases between. The CDR3 contains 13 residues.

CDR3 coding DNA: TGTGCCAGCAGCGGGGGACTAGATTTTTCCTACAATGAGCAGTTCTTC. Amino acid sequence: CASSGGLDFSYNEQFF. The rearrangement uses TRBV5-4 and TRBJ2-1; 8 bases are a match to TRBD2. This CDR3 has 16 amino acids. V lost 4 bases to trimming and J lost 1 base; unmatched junction nucleotides: 7. Looked up from germline, CDR1 is SGHNT and CDR2 is YYREEE (reference sequence).

The chain employs TRBV12-3 or TRBV12-4 and TRBJ1-5, with D unresolved. The CDR3 is 12 amino acids. The V end lost 2 bases, the J end lost 9 bases, and 8 bases lay between the germline ends. CDR3 loop: CASSLKVGPQHF. In DNA form, the CDR3 reads TGTGCCAGCAGTTTAAAGGTTGGGCCCCAGCATTTT.

The chain recombines TRBV4-3 with TRBJ2-3; 11 bases agree with TRBD1. Germline CDR1 LGHNA, CDR2 YSLEER. CDR3 size: 14 residues. Trimming cost V 6 bases and J 6 bases; bases outside gene matches: 5. Here the CDR3 DNA reads TGCGCCAGCAGTAGGGACAGGGGGTTGGATACGCAGTATTTT. This sequence encodes CASSRDRGLDTQYF.

The rearrangement uses TRBV5-1 and TRBJ2-3, with 12 bases aligning to TRBD1. Per germline, CDR1 SGHRS and CDR2 YFSETQ. Trimming at V came to 3 bases and at J to 5 bases, leaving 4 bases not matched to a gene. CDR3 length: 15 amino acids. CDR3 nucleotides: TGCGCCAGCAGCTCGGGACAGGGGGCGAAAGATACGCAGTATTTT. Its translation: CASSSGQGAKDTQYF.

The chain carries TRBV6-6 and TRBJ1-2; D is perhaps TRBD1 (6 bases). Germline CDR1 is MNHNY and CDR2 is SVGAGI (reference sequence). There are 12 residues in the CDR3. Trimming took 7 bases from V and 5 from J, leaving 11 bases between them. CDR3 residues: CASTTGWYGYTF. The CDR3 nucleotides are TGTGCCAGCACTACAGGGTGGTATGGCTACACCTTC.

The chain has TRBV6-2 or TRBV6-3 and TRBJ2-2; D not certain. Per the germline V gene, CDR1 is MNHEY and CDR2 is SVGEGT. V shed 0 bases and J shed 5 bases, with 10 bases lying between them. The CDR3 consists of 15 residues. The CDR3 sequence is CASSYSLIRTGELFF. The CDR3 coding sequence is TGTGCCAGCAGTTACTCGCTAATCAGGACCGGGGAGCTGTTTTTT.

The CDR3 is CASSYSPGTGYTF. CDR3 sequence (DNA): TGTGCCAGCAGTTACTCTCCAGGTACTGGCTACACCTTC. V usage is TRBV6-5 and J usage is TRBJ1-2; no reliable D call. The germline V gene encodes CDR1 MNHEY and CDR2 SVGAGI. Trimming removed 0 bases from V and 7 bases from J, with 9 bases in between. This CDR3 spans 13 amino acids.

CDR3 sequence: CASSLEYGGASYNEQFF. As DNA, the CDR3 is TGCGCCAGCAGCTTGGAGTACGGGGGAGCCTCCTACAATGAGCAGTTCTTC. The chain links TRBV5-1 to TRBJ2-1, with a possible D match to TRBD2 (6 bases). Germline-derived CDR1 and CDR2 are SGHRS and YFSETQ. This CDR3 is 17 amino acids long. V was cut by 0 bases and J by 0 bases, with 13 bases left in between.

The chain uses TRBV7-9 and TRBJ1-2; TRBD1 is a possible D gene (6 bases). Germline V gene sequence: CDR1 SEHNR, CDR2 FQNEAQ (reference sequence). With 5 bases removed from V and 4 bases from J, the gap between germline ends came to 11 bases. CDR3 length: 13 residues. The CDR3 is CASSKDSPYGYTF. For the CDR3, the DNA is TGTGCCAGCAGCAAGGACAGTCCCTATGGCTACACCTTC.

This clone was recorded a few times. This sequence joins TRBV12-3 or TRBV12-4 and TRBJ1-6; TRBD1 is a possible D gene (5 bases). The CDR3 contains 13 residues. V dropped 2 bases and J dropped 8 bases, with 7 bases sitting between them. CDR3 DNA: TGTGCCAGCAGTTTAACGGGGGATTCACCCCTCCACTTT. Encoded protein: CASSLTGDSPLHF.

The chain is built from TRBV12-3 or TRBV12-4 and TRBJ2-5, with D perhaps TRBD2 (5 bases). V was pared by 8 bases and J by 5 bases, with 15 bases between. This CDR3 has 13 amino acids. The CDR3 DNA is TGTGCCAGCCAGTGGCGGGCCGCGGAGACCCAGTACTTC. It encodes CASQWRAAETQYF.

The CDR3 spells CASSQEGDYNEQFF. CDR3 in DNA: TGCGCCAGCAGCCAAGAGGGAGACTACAATGAGCAGTTCTTC. The rearrangement joins TRBV4-1 to TRBJ2-1; maybe TRBD2 (5 bases). Trimming stripped 0 bases from V and 3 bases from J, with 6 bases between. This CDR3 has 14 amino acids. The germline V gene has CDR1 MGHRA and CDR2 YSYEKL.

This rearrangement joins TRBV27 to TRBJ2-2; D is unresolved. CDR1 and CDR2 from the germline V gene are MNHEY and SMNVEV (reference sequence). Trimming removed 2 bases from V and 5 bases from J, with 6 bases in between. The CDR3 runs 13 residues. The CDR3 loop is CASSLRETGELFF. CDR3 nucleotide sequence: TGTGCCAGCAGTTTACGAGAGACCGGGGAGCTGTTTTTT.

V and J are TRBV5-4 and TRBJ2-7, with TRBD1 matching over 9 bases. V lost 1 base and J lost 0; bases outside the gene matches: 5. Germline V gives CDR1 SGHNT, CDR2 YYREEE (reference sequence). CDR3 length: 16 residues. CDR3 loop: CASSLLTGGFSYEQYF. CDR3 nucleotides: TGTGCCAGCAGCTTGTTGACAGGGGGATTCTCCTACGAGCAGTACTTC. The variable domain in full, completed from reference TRBV5-4 and TRBJ2-7, reads ETGVTQSPTHLIKTRGQQVTLRCSSQSGHNTVSWYQQALGQGPQFIFQYYREEENGRGNFPPRFSGLQFPNYSSELNVNALELDDSALYLCASSLLTGGFSYEQYFGPGTRLTVT.

The V gene is TRBV9, the J gene TRBJ2-7, with TRBD1 matching over 7 bases. V gave up 0 bases and J gave up 2 bases; unmatched junction bases: 8. Per germline, CDR1 SGDLS and CDR2 YYNGEE. The CDR3 covers 16 residues. CDR3 region: CASSVALTGPAYEQYF. The DNA of the CDR3 is TGTGCCAGCAGCGTAGCTCTGACAGGGCCAGCCTACGAGCAGTACTTC.